This T cell receptor (beta chain) emerged from a study of breast tumors, draining lymph nodes, adjacent tissues. Study results and caveats: Compared with lymph nodes, tumors were less diverse; compared with nontumor tissue, more.

The V gene's germline CDR1 is GTSNPN and CDR2 SVGIG (reference sequence). This CDR3 contains 11 residues. Trimming removed 4 bases at V and 8 bases at J, with 11 bases between. The lymph nodes were axillary draining lymph nodes from breast cancer patients. This clonotype has a handful of counts. What it binds is not known. One entry per CDR3 protein results from TCRdb running MiXCR on the multiplex PCR reads. The data hold some 150,000 distinct CDR3 sequences, with 33% observed a single time. Sequencing was done on a sample of axillary lymph node tissue. The chain employs TRBV30 and TRBJ1-1; no clear D. This TCR was recovered from a female donor with breast cancer. Some clones in this sample may be carry-over from other donors' samples. CDR3 region: CAWKEAVEAFF. The DNA for the CDR3 is TGTGCCTGGAAGGAGGCAGTCGAAGCTTTCTTT.